The clone carrying this T cell receptor (beta chain) was observed many times. The antigen is undetermined. The source of the sample is a study of regulatory T cells in long-lasting Graves disease. On the study more broadly: Graves' patients diagnosed newly had used antithyroid drugs under 3 months.

Study conclusions and caveats: Persistent disease samples used TRBV28, TRBJ1-2 and TRBJ2-5 preferentially.

The CDR3 runs to 18 residues. Germline CDR1 reads MNHEY; CDR2 reads SVGEGT. V was shortened by 2 bases and J by 5 bases, with 22 bases between the two germline ends. The time point: newly diagnosed GD, antithyroid drugs for less than 3 months. Extracted PBMC RNA gave rise to the TCR library. In building TCR beta libraries, iRepertoire HTBI primers were used together with Arm-PCR of CDR3 regions. TCRdb itself ran the multiplex PCR reads through MiXCR, one entry per CDR3 protein. There are under 300,000 distinct CDR3 sequences in the sample; around 20% occur only once, and approximately 15% lies in the top ten.

The gene calls are TRBV6-2 or TRBV6-3 and TRBJ1-5; a weak D match, TRBD1 (5 bases). Specimen: peripheral blood mononuclear cells (PBMCs), collected at new diagnosis, from a patient treated with antithyroid drugs. The origin of this receptor is a female donor with Graves disease. The DNA for the CDR3 is TGTGCCAGCAGTTACCAACTAGGAGGCAGGGCCAGCGATCAGCCCCAGCATTTT. Its protein is CASSYQLGGRASDQPQHF.